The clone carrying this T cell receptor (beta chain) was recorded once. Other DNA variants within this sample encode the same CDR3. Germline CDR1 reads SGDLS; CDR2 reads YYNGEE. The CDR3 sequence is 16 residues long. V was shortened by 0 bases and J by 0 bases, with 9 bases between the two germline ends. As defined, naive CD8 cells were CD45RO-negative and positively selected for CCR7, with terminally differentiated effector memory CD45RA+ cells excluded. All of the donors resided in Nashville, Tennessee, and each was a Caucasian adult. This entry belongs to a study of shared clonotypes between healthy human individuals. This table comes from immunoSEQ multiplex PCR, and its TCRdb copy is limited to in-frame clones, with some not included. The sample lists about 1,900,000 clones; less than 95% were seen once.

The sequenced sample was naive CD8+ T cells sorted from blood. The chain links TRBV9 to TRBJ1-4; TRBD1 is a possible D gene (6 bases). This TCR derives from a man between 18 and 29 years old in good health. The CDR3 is CASSVEGGATNEKLFF. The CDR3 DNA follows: TGTGCCAGCAGCGTAGAAGGGGGTGCAACTAATGAAAAACTGTTTTTT.